This T cell receptor (beta chain) was observed in a study of blood T cell repertoires in COVID-19. At the level of the study: From T cells, B-cell-depleted T cells, or PBMCs came the material, which was cDNA or gDNA.

Study processing details: Reference gene primer amplification yielded estimated nucleated cell counts. The protocol was immunoSEQ multiplex PCR, while the TCRdb copy is restricted to in-frame clones and leaves out a portion. That table furnishes V, J and clone size, whereas the DNA furnished D and trimming. The sample has under 100,000 clones, roughly four fifths seen once; the top ten hold approximately 2.3%. CDR3 length equals 20 residues. Per germline, CDR1 LNHDA and CDR2 SQIVND (reference sequence). Trimming took 7 bases from V and 0 from J; bases not matched to a gene: 22. Sample: peripheral blood. The chain carries TRBV19 and TRBJ1-1; 8 bases are a match to TRBD1. The sequence was obtained from a woman between 65 and 79 years old with acute or convalescent COVID-19. CDR3 protein: CASTTDRALFPYPMNTEAFF. CDR3 DNA: TGTGCCAGTACGACGGACAGGGCACTTTTCCCTTATCCCATGAACACTGAAGCTTTCTTT.